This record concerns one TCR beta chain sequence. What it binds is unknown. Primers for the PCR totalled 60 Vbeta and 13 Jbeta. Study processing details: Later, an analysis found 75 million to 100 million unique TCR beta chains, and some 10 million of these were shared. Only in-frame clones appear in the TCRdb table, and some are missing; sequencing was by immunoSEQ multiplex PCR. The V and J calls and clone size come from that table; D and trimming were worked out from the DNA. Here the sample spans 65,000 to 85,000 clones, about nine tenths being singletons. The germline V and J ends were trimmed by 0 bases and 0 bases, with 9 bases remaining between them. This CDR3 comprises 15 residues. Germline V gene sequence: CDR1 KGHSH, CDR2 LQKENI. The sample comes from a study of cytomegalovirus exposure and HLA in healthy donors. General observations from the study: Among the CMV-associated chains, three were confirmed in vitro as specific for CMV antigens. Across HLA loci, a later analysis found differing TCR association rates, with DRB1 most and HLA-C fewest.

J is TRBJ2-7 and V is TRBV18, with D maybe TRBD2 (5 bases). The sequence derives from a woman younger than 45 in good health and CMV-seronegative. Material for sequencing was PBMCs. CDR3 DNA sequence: TGTGCCAGCTCACCACCCGGACTTTACTCCTACGAGCAGTACTTC. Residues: CASSPPGLYSYEQYF.